This T cell receptor (beta chain) was identified in a study of CD8+ T cells in alopecia areata. Documented treatment: oral pan-JAK inhibitor, 5-10 mg twice daily. CDR1 SQVTM and CDR2 ANQGSEA come from the germline V gene. The CDR3 spans 14 residues. V was cut by 4 bases and J by 4 bases, with 16 bases left in between. Sequencing relied on a cDNA template that was reverse transcribed from extracted RNA. Profiling relied on immunoSEQ multiplex PCR, and the TCRdb table lists in-frame clones only, not all of them. Here the sample spans over 250,000 clones, roughly 60% being singletons. This clone has a handful of counts.

The clonotype originates from a human donor with alopecia areata. J is TRBJ2-5 and V is TRBV29-1, with TRBD2 as a possible D gene (6 bases). Sequenced here: CD4+ T cells sorted from blood, sampled around week 54, from a patient treated with tofacitinib. CDR3 sequence: CSVAPSGGLETQYF. CDR3 in DNA: TGCAGCGTTGCTCCCTCCGGGGGTCTAGAGACCCAGTACTTC.